This T cell receptor beta chain was documented in a study of a mutant IDH1 vaccine in newly diagnosed glioma. V lost 3 bases to trimming and J lost 3 bases, with 15 bases between them. Germline CDR1 SGHKS, CDR2 YYEKEE (reference sequence). This CDR3 has 15 residues. Libraries were prepared by immunoSEQ multiplex PCR; TCRdb keeps only in-frame clonotypes and omits some of them. The table has roughly 32,000 clones, 80% seen once. Of note for this clone: Its antigen is not identified.

Regarding time point: week 35, safety follow-up. All doses held 300 ug of mutant IDH1 20-mer peptide, with topical imiquimod. The source material was PBMCs, sampled from a glioma patient whose treatment included an IDH1 peptide vaccine. The chain recombines TRBV5-5 with TRBJ1-2; the D is unclear. The TCR comes from a man in his forties with glioma. Some clones in this sample may be carry-over from other donors' samples. For the CDR3, the DNA is TGTGCCAGCAGCTCCCGGTATGGTGTCGACTATGGCTACACCTTC. Amino acids: CASSSRYGVDYGYTF.